The 11 T cell receptor beta chains below come from one sample, sequenced in a study of T cell changes during pregnancy in multiple sclerosis. Sequencing used immunoSEQ multiplex PCR; TCRdb keeps in-frame clones, though not all of them. Here the sample spans under 85,000 clones, less than 95% being singletons. The source was peripheral blood, collected in the third trimester of pregnancy. The origin of the receptors is a female donor with multiple sclerosis, enrolled in a pregnancy study.

V and J are TRBV6-5 and TRBJ2-7; tentative D call: TRBD1 (6 bases). Germline-derived CDR1 and CDR2 are MNHEY and SVGAGI. CDR3 length equals 16 residues. The germline V and J ends were trimmed by 0 bases and 4 bases, with 16 bases remaining between them. This CDR3 is CASSYSTGIPVYEQYF. The CDR3 DNA is TGTGCCAGCAGTTACTCTACAGGGATCCCCGTTTACGAGCAGTACTTC.

V gene TRBV18 combines with J gene TRBJ1-5, with D maybe TRBD1 (5 bases). The CDR3 runs 18 residues. The V end lost 4 bases, the J end lost 5 bases, and 24 bases lay between the germline ends. Germline-derived CDR1 and CDR2 are KGHSH and LQKENI. The CDR3 DNA follows: TGTGCCAGCTCACAAACCGCGGGGGTCAGTAGTCAGGATCAGCCCCAGCATTTT. It yields the protein CASSQTAGVSSQDQPQHF.

The chain has TRBV9 and TRBJ2-7; TRBD1 agrees at 10 bases. CDR1 is SGDLS and CDR2 is YYNGEE in the germline V gene. The CDR3 runs to 16 residues. With V trimmed by 2 bases and J by 1 base, 6 bases remained unmatched. In nucleotides, the CDR3 is TGTGCCAGCAGCGTGGGGGGGACAGGGGTTTCCTACGAGCAGTACTTC. Its translation is CASSVGGTGVSYEQYF.

The genes are TRBV7-6 and TRBJ2-3, with TRBD2 matching over 8 bases. Germline V gene lookup returns CDR1 SGHVS and CDR2 FNYEAQ. The V and J ends lost 4 bases and 4 bases, in that order; junction bases with no gene match: 10. The CDR3 is 16 amino acids. The CDR3 DNA reads TGTGCCAGCAGCTCCCAGCGGGGGAGTGATGCAGATACGCAGTATTTT. It specifies CASSSQRGSDADTQYF.

The V call is TRBV7-2, the J call TRBJ1-1, with 9 bases fitting TRBD1. Germline V gene data show CDR1 as SGHTA and CDR2 as FQGNSA. The CDR3 loop spans 15 amino acids. V lost 5 bases, J lost 4 bases, and 8 bases stayed unmatched. CDR3 sequence (DNA): TGTGCCAGCAGCGCCACCGGGACAGGGATCACTGAAGCTTTCTTT. Residues: CASSATGTGITEAFF.

A few counts support this clone. The chain couples TRBV21-1 to TRBJ1-5; TRBD1 reflects the table's D call only, with no check against the DNA. TRBV21-1 is listed as a pseudogene. The CDR3 loop spans 16 amino acids. The CDR3 DNA sequence: TGTGCCAGCAAGGGGACAGGGGTGGGGGTCAATCAGCCCCAGCATTTT. It is translated as CASKGTGVGVNQPQHF.

The chain links TRBV6-5 to TRBJ2-7, with 13 bases aligning to TRBD2. Looked up from germline, CDR1 is MNHEY and CDR2 is SVGAGI. With 6 bases clipped from V and 7 bases from J, the junction kept 3 bases outside the gene matches. This CDR3 has 13 amino acids. The chain's CDR3 is CASRLGLAGEQYF. CDR3 nucleotide sequence: TGTGCCAGCAGACTGGGACTAGCGGGGGAGCAGTACTTC.

The chain employs TRBV7-3 and TRBJ1-1; D remains ambiguous. V was shortened by 6 bases and J by 4 bases, with 12 bases between the two germline ends. The CDR3 is 13 amino acids. In germline, CDR1 is SGHTA, CDR2 FQGTGA. In DNA form, the CDR3 reads TGTGCCAGCAGTTTTCGAGAGGGCACTGAAGCTTTCTTT. Translating it yields CASSFREGTEAFF.

The chain carries TRBV9 and TRBJ2-7; 7 bases are shared with TRBD1. The CDR3 runs 13 residues. V lost 4 bases to trimming and J lost 2 bases; unmatched junction nucleotides: 3. Germline assignment: CDR1 SGDLS and CDR2 YYNGEE. This CDR3 reads CASSTTGTYEQYF. As DNA, the CDR3 is TGTGCCAGCAGCACGACAGGGACCTACGAGCAGTACTTC.

The chain uses TRBV6-1 and TRBJ2-3; 7 bases align to TRBD1. Losses at the gene ends were 1 base for V and 2 bases for J; bases not matched to a gene: 9. The CDR3 covers 17 residues. Germline CDR1 reads MNHNS; CDR2 reads SASEGT. The CDR3 region is CASSEDNTGVHTDTQYF. CDR3 bases: TGTGCCAGCAGTGAAGATAATACAGGGGTTCACACAGATACGCAGTATTTT.

The gene calls are TRBV6-5 and TRBJ1-2; the match to TRBD1 covers 7 bases. Trimming removed 6 bases from V and 4 bases from J; junction bases left unmatched: 11. The CDR3 spans 15 residues. Germline V CDR1 and CDR2: MNHEY, SVGAGI. The DNA for the CDR3 is TGTGCCAGCAGCCCGACAGGGAATGTGGGCTATGGCTACACCTTC. This codes for CASSPTGNVGYGYTF.